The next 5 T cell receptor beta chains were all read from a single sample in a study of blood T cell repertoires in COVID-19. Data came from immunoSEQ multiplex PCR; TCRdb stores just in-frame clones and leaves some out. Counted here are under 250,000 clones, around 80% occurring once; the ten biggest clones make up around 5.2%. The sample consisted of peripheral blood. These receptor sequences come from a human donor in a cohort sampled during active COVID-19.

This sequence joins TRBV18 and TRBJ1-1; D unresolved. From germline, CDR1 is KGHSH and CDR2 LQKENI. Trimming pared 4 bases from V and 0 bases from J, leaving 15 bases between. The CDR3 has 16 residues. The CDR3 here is CASSQLTSDMNTEAFF. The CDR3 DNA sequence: TGTGCCAGCTCACAACTGACATCCGATATGAACACTGAAGCTTTCTTT.

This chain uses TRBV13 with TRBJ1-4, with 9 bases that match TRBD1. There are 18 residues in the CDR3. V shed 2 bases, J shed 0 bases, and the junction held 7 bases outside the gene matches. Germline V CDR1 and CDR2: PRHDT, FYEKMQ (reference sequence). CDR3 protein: CASSLRTGGTATNEKLFF. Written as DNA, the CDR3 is TGTGCCAGCAGCTTACGAACAGGGGGCACAGCAACTAATGAAAAACTGTTTTTT. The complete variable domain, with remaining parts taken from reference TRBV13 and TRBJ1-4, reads AAGVIQSPRHLIKEKRETATLKCYPIPRHDTVYWYQQGPGQDPQFLISFYEKMQSDKGSIPDRFSAQQFSDYHSELNMSSLELGDSALYFCASSLRTGGTATNEKLFFGSGTQLSVL.

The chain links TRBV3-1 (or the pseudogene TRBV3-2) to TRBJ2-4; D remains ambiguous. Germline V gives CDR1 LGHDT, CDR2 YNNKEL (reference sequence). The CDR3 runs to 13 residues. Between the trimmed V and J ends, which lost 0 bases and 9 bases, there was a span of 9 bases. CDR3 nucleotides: TGTGCCAGCAGCCAAGAAGCGACTGGCATTCAGTACTTC. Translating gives CASSQEATGIQYF.

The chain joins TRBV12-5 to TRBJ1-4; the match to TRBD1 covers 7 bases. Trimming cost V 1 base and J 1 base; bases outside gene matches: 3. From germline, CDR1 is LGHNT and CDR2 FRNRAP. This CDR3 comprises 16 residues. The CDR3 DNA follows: TGTGCTAGTGGTTTGGCCCGGACAGGAACTAATGAAAAACTGTTTTTT. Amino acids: CASGLARTGTNEKLFF.

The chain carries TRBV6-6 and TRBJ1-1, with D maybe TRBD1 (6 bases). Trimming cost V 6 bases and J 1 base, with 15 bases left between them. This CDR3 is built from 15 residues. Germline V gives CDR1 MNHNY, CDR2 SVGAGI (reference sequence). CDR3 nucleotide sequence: TGTGCCAGCAGCCAAGGACAGTTCCAGAACACTGAAGCTTTCTTT. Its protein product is CASSQGQFQNTEAFF.